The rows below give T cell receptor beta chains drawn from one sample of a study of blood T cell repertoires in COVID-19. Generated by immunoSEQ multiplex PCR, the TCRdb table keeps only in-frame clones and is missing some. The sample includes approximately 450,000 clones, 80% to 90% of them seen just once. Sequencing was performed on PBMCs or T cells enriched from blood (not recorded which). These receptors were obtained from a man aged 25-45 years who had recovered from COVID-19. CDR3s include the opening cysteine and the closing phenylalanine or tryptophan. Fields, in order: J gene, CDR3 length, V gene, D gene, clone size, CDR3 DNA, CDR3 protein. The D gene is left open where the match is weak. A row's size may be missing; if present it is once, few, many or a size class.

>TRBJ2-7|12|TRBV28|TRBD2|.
TGTGCCAGCAGTCAGACTAGCGGGAGGACCTTCTTC
CASSQTSGRTFF
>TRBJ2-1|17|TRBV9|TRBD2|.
TGTGCCAGCAGCGTACCAACTAGCGCCTTCTCCTACAATGAGCAGTTCTTC
CASSVPTSAFSYNEQFF
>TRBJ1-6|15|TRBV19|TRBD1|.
TGTGCCAGTAGTATAAATGCAGGGGGTAACTCACCCCTCCACTTT
CASSINAGGNSPLHF
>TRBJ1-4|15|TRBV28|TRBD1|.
TGTGCCAGCATCTCAGGGGGTGCAACTAATGAAAAACTGTTTTTT
CASISGGATNEKLFF
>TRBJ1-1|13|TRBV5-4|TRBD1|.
TGTGCCAGCAGCCCAACAGGGGACACTGAAGCTTTCTTT
CASSPTGDTEAFF
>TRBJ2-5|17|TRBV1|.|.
TGCACCAGCAGCCAAGCGCCTGAGGGGCGGGAGGGCGAGACCCAGTACTTC
CTSSQAPEGREGETQYF
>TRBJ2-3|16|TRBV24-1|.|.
TGTGCCACCAGTGACCGTTCGGGAGCCACAGCAGATACGCAGTATTTT
CATSDRSGATADTQYF
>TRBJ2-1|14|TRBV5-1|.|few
TGCGCCAGCAGCTTGGACCCGCAGAACAATGAGCAGTTCTTC
CASSLDPQNNEQFF
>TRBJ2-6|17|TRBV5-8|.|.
TGTGCCAGCAGCTTGGTGAACAGGGTCGGTTGGGCCAACGTCCTGACTTTC
CASSLVNRVGWANVLTF
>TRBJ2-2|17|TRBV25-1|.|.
TGTGCCAGCAGTGTACAGTGGGGGGGCCCTCTCGCCGGGGAGCTGTTTTTT
CASSVQWGGPLAGELFF
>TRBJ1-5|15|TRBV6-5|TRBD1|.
TGTGCCAGCAGTCCAGGACAGGGTGGCAATCAGCCCCAGCATTTT
CASSPGQGGNQPQHF
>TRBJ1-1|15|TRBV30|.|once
TGTGCCTGGAAAATAACCAGGGGATACGGCACTGAAGCTTTCTTT
CAWKITRGYGTEAFF
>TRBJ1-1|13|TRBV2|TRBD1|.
TGTGCCAGCAGTGAGACAGGGGCGTTTGAAGCTTTCTTT
CASSETGAFEAFF
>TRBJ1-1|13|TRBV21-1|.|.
TGTGCCAGCAGGTCAGGGGATGTCACTGAAGCTTTCTTT
CASRSGDVTEAFF
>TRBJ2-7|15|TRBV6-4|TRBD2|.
TGTGCCAGCAGTGAGGGAGCGGGAGGCGTTTACGAGCAGTACTTC
CASSEGAGGVYEQYF